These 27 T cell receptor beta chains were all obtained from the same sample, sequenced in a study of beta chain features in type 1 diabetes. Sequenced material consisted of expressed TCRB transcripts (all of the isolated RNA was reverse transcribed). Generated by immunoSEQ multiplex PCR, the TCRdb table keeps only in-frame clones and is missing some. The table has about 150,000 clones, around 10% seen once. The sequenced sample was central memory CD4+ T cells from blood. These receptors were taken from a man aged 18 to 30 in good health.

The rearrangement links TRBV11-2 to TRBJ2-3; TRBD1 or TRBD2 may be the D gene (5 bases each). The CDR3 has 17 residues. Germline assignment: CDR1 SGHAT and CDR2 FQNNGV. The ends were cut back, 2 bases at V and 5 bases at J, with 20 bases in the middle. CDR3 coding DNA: TGTGCCAGCAGCTTAAGGGGCGGGTCCCTCGTGGGAGATACGCAGTATTTT. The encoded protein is CASSLRGGSLVGDTQYF.

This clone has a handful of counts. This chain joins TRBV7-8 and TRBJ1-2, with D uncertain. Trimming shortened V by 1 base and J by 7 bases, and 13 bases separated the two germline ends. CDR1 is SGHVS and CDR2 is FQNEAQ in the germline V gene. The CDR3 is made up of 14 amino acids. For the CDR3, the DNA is TGTGCCAGCAGCTTAGTACGGCTCAGTGGTGGCTACACCTTC. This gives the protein CASSLVRLSGGYTF.

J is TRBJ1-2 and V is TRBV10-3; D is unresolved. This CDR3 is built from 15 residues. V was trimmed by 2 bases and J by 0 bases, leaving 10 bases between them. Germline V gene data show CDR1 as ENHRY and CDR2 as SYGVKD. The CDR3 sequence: CAISERADPNYGYTF. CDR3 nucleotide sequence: TGTGCCATCAGTGAGCGCGCAGATCCTAACTATGGCTACACCTTC.

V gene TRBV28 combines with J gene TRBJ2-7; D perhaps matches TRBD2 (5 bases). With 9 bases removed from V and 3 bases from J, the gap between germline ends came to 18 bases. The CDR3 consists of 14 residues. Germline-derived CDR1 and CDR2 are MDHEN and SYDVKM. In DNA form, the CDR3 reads TGTGCCAGTCTATACCGGAGAGGGAACTACGAGCAGTACTTC. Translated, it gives CASLYRRGNYEQYF.

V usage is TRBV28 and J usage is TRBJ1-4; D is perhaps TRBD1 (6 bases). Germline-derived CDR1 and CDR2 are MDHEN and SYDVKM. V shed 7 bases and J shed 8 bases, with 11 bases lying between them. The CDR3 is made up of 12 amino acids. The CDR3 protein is CASKRGDEKLFF. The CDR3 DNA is TGTGCCAGCAAGAGGGGGGACGAAAAACTGTTTTTT.

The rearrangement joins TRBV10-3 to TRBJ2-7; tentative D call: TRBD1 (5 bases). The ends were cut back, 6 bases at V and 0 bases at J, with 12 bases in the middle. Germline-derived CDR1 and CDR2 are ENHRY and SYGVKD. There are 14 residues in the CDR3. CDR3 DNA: TGTGCCATCAGATCGACAGAAAGCTCCTACGAGCAGTACTTC. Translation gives CAIRSTESSYEQYF.

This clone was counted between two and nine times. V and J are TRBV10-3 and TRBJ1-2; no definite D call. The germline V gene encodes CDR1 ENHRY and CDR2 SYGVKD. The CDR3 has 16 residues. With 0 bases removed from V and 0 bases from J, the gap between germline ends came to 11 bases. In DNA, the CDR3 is TGTGCCATCAGTGAGTCGAAGCTGGTATCTAACTATGGCTACACCTTC. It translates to CAISESKLVSNYGYTF.

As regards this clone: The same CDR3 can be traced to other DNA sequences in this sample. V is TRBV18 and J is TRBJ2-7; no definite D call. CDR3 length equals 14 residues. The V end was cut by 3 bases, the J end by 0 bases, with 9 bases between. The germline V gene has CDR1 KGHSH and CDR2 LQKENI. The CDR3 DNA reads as TGTGCCAGCTCACCGGCAGGCCGCTCCTACGAGCAGTACTTC. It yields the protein CASSPAGRSYEQYF. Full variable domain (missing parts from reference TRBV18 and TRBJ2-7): NAGVMQNPRHLVRRRGQEARLRCSPMKGHSHVYWYRQLPEEGLKFMVYLQKENIIDESGMPKERFSAEFPKEGPSILRIQQVVRGDSAAYFCASSPAGRSYEQYFGPGTRLTVT.

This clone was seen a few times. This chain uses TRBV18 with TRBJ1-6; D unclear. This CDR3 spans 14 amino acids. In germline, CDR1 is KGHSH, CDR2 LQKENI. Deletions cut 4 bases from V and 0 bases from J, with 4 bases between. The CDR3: CASSQSSYNSPLHF. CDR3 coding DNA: TGTGCCAGCTCACAAAGCTCCTATAATTCACCCCTCCACTTT.

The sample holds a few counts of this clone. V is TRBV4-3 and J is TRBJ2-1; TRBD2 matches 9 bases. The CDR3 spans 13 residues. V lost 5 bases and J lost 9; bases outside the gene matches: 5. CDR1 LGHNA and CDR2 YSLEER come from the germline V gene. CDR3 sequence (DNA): TGCGCCAGCAGCATACTGCGGGGGGGTGAGCAGTTCTTC. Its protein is CASSILRGGEQFF.

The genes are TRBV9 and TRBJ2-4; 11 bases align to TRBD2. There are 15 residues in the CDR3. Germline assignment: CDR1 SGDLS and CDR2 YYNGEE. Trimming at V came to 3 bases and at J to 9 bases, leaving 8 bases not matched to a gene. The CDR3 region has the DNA TGTGCCAGCAGCGCCGTACTAGCGGGGGCGGGCATTCAGTACTTC. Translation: CASSAVLAGAGIQYF.

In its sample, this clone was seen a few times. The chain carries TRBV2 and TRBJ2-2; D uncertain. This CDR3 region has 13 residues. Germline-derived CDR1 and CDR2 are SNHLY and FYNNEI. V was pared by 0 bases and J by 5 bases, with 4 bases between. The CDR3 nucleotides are TGTGCCAGCAGTGAAGCGGGAACCGGGGAGCTGTTTTTT. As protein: CASSEAGTGELFF.

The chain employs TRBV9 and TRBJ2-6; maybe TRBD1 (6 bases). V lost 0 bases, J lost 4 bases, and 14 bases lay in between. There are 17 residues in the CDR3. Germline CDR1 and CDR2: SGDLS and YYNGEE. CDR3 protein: CASSVGVLGAGANVLTF. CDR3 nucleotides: TGTGCCAGCAGCGTAGGAGTTTTGGGGGCCGGGGCCAACGTCCTGACTTTC.

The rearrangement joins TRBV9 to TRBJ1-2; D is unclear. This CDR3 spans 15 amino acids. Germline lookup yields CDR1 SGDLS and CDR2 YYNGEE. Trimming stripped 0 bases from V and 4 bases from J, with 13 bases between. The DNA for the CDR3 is TGTGCCAGCAGCGTAGCTGATAGGGAAAGCTATGGCTACACCTTC. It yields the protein CASSVADRESYGYTF.

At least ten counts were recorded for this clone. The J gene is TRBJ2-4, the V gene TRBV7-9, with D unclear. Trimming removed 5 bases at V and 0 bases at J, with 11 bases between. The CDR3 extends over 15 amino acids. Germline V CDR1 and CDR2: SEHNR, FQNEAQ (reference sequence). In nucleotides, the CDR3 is TGTGCCAGCAGCAAAGAATACCAAGCCAAAAACATTCAGTACTTC. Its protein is CASSKEYQAKNIQYF. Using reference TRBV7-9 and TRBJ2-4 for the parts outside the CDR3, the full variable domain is DTGVSQNPRHKITKRGQNVTFRCDPISEHNRLYWYRQTLGQGPEFLTYFQNEAQLEKSRLLSDRFSAERPKGSFSTLEIQRTEQGDSAMYLCASSKEYQAKNIQYFGAGTRLSVL.

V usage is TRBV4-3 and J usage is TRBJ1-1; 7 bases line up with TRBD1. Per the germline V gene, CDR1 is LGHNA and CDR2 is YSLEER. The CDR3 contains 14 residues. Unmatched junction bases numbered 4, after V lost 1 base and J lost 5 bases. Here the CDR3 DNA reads TGCGCCAGCAGCCAAGGCTCCAGGGGGACTGAAGCTTTCTTT. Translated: CASSQGSRGTEAFF.

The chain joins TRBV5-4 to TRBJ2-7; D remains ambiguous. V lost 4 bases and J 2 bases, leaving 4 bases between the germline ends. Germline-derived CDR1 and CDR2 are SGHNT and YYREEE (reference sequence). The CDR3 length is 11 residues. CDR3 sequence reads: CASSPAYEQYF. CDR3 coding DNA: TGTGCCAGCAGCCCCGCCTACGAGCAGTACTTC.

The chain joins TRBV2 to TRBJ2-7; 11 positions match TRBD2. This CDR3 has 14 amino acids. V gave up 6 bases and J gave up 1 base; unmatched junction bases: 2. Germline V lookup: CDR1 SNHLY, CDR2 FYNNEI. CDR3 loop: CASRGTSGSYEQYF. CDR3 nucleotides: TGTGCCAGCAGAGGGACTAGCGGATCCTACGAGCAGTACTTC.

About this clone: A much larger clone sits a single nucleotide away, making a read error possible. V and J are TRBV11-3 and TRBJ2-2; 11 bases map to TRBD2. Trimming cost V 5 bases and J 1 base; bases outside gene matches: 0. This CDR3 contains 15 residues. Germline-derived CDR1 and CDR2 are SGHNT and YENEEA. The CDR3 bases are TGTGCCAGCAGCGGGACTAGCGGGAACACCGGGGAGCTGTTTTTT. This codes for CASSGTSGNTGELFF.

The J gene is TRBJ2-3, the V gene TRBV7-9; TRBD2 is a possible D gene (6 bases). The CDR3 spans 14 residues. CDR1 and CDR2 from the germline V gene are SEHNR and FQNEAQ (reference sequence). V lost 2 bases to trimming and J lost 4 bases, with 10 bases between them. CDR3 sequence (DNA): TGTGCCAGCAGCTTACAACTAGCTGCAGATACGCAGTATTTT. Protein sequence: CASSLQLAADTQYF.

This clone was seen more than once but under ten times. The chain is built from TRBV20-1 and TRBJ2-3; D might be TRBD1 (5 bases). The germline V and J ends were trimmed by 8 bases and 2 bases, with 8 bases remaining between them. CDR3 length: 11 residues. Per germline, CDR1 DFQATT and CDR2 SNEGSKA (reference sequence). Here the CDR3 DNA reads TGCAGTCCAGGGCCCACAGATACGCAGTATTTT. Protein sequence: CSPGPTDTQYF.

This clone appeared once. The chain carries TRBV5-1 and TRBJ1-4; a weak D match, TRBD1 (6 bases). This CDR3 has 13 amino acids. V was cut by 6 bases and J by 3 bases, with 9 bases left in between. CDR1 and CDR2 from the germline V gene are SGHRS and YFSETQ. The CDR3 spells CASKQGSNEKLFF. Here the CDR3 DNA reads TGCGCCAGCAAACAGGGTTCTAATGAAAAACTGTTTTTT.

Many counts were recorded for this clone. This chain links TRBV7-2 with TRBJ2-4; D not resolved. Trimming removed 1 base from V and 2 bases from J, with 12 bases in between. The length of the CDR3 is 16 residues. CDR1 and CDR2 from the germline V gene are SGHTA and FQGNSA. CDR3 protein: CASSLGGSGTKNIQYF. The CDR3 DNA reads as TGTGCCAGCAGCTTAGGAGGTAGTGGGACCAAAAACATTCAGTACTTC.

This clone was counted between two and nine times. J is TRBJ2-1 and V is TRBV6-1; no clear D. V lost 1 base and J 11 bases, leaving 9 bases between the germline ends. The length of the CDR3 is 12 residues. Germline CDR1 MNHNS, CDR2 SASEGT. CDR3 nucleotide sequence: TGTGCCAGCAGTGAAGTGAGGTTGCAGCAGTTCTTC. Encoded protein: CASSEVRLQQFF.

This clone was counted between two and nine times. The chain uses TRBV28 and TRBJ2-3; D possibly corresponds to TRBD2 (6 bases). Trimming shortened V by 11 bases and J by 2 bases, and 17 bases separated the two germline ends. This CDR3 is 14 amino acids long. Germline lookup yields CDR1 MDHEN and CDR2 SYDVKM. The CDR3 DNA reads TGTGCCCTCCAGGTGGGAGGACACACAGATACGCAGTATTTT. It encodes CALQVGGHTDTQYF. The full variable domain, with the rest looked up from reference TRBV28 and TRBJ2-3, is DVKVTQSSRYLVKRTGEKVFLECVQDMDHENMFWYRQDPGLGLRLIYFSYDVKMKEKGDIPEGYSVSREKKERFSLILESASTNQTSMYLCALQVGGHTDTQYFGPGTRLTVL.

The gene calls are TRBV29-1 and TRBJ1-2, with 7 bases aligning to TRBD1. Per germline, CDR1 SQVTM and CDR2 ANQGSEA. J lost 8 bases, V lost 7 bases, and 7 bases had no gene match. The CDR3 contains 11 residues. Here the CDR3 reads CSALQGQGYTF. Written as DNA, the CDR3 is TGCAGCGCATTACAGGGACAGGGCTACACCTTC.

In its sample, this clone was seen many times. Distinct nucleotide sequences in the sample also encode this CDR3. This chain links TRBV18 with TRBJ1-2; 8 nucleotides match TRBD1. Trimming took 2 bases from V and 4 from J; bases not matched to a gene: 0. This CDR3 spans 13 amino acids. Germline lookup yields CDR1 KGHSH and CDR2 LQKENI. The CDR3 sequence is CASSPDRGYGYTF. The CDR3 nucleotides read TGTGCCAGCTCACCAGACAGGGGCTATGGCTACACCTTC.